This entry features one T cell receptor beta chain sequence. The CDR3 runs to 17 residues. Germline lookup yields CDR1 MNHEY and CDR2 SMNVEV (reference sequence). The V gene end was trimmed by 2 bases and the J gene end by 4 bases; junction bases not matched to a gene: 10. The data derive from a study of patients and donors after allogeneic stem cell transplantation. MiXCR was run by TCRdb on the RT-PCR reads, yielding one entry per CDR3 protein. Of about 960,000 distinct CDR3 sequences listed, over 15% are singletons. The source is a human donor who was either an allogeneic HSCT recipient or a stem cell or donor lymphocyte infusion donor (not recorded which). It is not recorded whose cells these are; they may come from a transplant donor. The material sequenced was blood, either unsorted or a sorted T cell fraction (not recorded which). This chain connects TRBV27 to TRBJ1-2, with 10 bases lining up with TRBD1. Written as DNA, the CDR3 is TGTGCCAGCAGTTTAGACCGGGCGGGACAGGGGACCTATGGCTACACCTTC. Amino acids: CASSLDRAGQGTYGYTF.